The rows below give T cell receptor beta chains drawn from one sample of a study of Ad26.COV2.S vaccination and SARS-CoV-2 variants. Produced via immunoSEQ multiplex PCR; TCRdb's table is partial and in-frame only. Seen here are about 410,000 clones, approximately 91% observed once, and the top ten hold about 1.9%. This sample comprised peripheral blood, obtained in a trial of Ad26.COV2.S vaccine versus placebo. The receptors were gathered from a person aged 18 to 65 who received the Ad26.COV2.S COVID-19 vaccine or a placebo. Each CDR3 is given with its conserved first and last residue. Each record gives: J gene, D gene, clone size, V gene, CDR3 protein, CDR3 DNA. D genes are given only for firm matches. Clone size is stated in some rows and not others, as once, few, many or a class when expanded.

>TRBJ2-3|NA|NA|TRBV29-1
CSVLAGISTDTQYF
TGCAGCGTTCTGGCCGGGATTAGCACAGATACGCAGTATTTT
>TRBJ2-1|TRBD1|NA|TRBV5-6
CASSLRGPGNEQFF
TGTGCCAGCAGCTTAAGGGGGCCGGGTAATGAGCAGTTCTTC
>TRBJ2-2|TRBD1|NA|TRBV19
CASSMGQGANTGELFF
TGTGCCAGTAGTATGGGACAGGGGGCGAACACCGGGGAGCTGTTTTTT
>TRBJ2-7|NA|NA|TRBV14
CASSHPSRRDEQYF
TGTGCCAGCAGCCATCCCTCTCGACGGGACGAGCAGTACTTC
>TRBJ2-1|TRBD2|NA|TRBV12-3/TRBV12-4
CASSPGRGNEQFF
TGTGCCAGCAGCCCGGGGAGGGGCAATGAGCAGTTCTTC
>TRBJ1-4|NA|NA|TRBV5-4
CASSLDPALPNEKLFF
TGTGCCAGCAGCTTGGATCCAGCGCTACCTAATGAAAAACTGTTTTTT
>TRBJ1-5|TRBD1|few|TRBV28
CASSFRDRAYQPQHF
TGTGCCAGCAGTTTTAGGGACAGGGCATATCAGCCCCAGCATTTT
>TRBJ2-5|NA|few|TRBV6-5
CASSRRLAGETQYF
TGTGCCAGCAGTAGACGGTTGGCCGGAGAGACCCAGTACTTC
>TRBJ2-1|TRBD2|NA|TRBV5-4
CASSSSSGSQNEQFF
TGTGCCAGCAGTTCCTCTAGCGGGAGTCAAAATGAGCAGTTCTTC
>TRBJ2-7|TRBD1|NA|TRBV28
CASISPGTGFNEQYF
TGTGCCAGCATCTCACCCGGGACAGGGTTTAACGAGCAGTACTTC
>TRBJ1-2|TRBD1|NA|TRBV19
CASITRTGTNYGYTF
TGTGCCAGTATTACTCGGACAGGAACAAACTATGGCTACACCTTC
>TRBJ2-5|NA|NA|TRBV6-5
CASSYSILVQETQYF
TGTGCCAGCAGTTACTCGATCCTAGTCCAAGAGACCCAGTACTTC
>TRBJ2-2|NA|NA|TRBV3-1/TRBV3-2
CASSQGLNTGELFF
TGTGCCAGCAGCCAGGGACTTAACACCGGGGAGCTGTTTTTT
>TRBJ2-7|TRBD2|NA|TRBV18
CASSPWTSGTYEQYF
TGTGCCAGCTCACCCTGGACTAGCGGGACCTACGAGCAGTACTTC
>TRBJ2-7|TRBD2|few|TRBV29-1
CSVGGLAASEQYF
TGCAGCGTTGGGGGACTAGCGGCCTCCGAGCAGTACTTC
>TRBJ2-1|NA|once|TRBV11-3
CASSPGTSRRDEQFF
TGTGCCAGCAGCCCCGGGACCTCCCGAAGGGATGAGCAGTTCTTC
>TRBJ1-5|TRBD1|NA|TRBV6-6
CASSLDRGSNQPQHF
TGTGCCAGCAGTCTGGACAGGGGTAGCAATCAGCCCCAGCATTTT
>TRBJ2-7|NA|NA|TRBV13
CASSFQGGSSYEQYF
TGTGCCAGCAGCTTCCAGGGGGGGAGCTCCTACGAGCAGTACTTC
>TRBJ1-2|TRBD1|NA|TRBV5-6
CASSLDRVVANYGYTF
TGTGCCAGCAGCCTGGACAGGGTGGTAGCTAACTATGGCTACACCTTC
>TRBJ2-7|NA|NA|TRBV4-1
CASSQGNGPLPYEQYF
TGCGCCAGCAGCCAAGGGAATGGGCCTCTTCCCTACGAGCAGTACTTC
>TRBJ1-3|NA|NA|TRBV30
CAWSVRVMENTIYF
TGTGCCTGGAGTGTAAGGGTGATGGAAAACACCATATATTTT
>TRBJ2-7|TRBD1|NA|TRBV19
CASSGQGAGSYEQYF
TGTGCCAGTAGTGGACAGGGGGCTGGCTCCTACGAGCAGTACTTC
>TRBJ1-1|NA|once|TRBV7-9
CASSLAGAGTEAFF
TGTGCCAGCAGCTTAGCGGGGGCAGGCACTGAAGCTTTCTTT
>TRBJ1-1|NA|NA|TRBV5-1
CASSDRQPGTEAFF
TGCGCCAGCAGCGACAGACAGCCTGGCACTGAAGCTTTCTTT
>TRBJ2-1|NA|NA|TRBV12-5
CASGLWLDRPSSYNEQFF
TGTGCTAGTGGTTTGTGGTTGGACCGACCGAGCTCCTACAATGAGCAGTTCTTC
>TRBJ2-2|NA|few|TRBV12-3/TRBV12-4
CASSPHTGELFF
TGTGCCAGCAGTCCCCACACCGGGGAGCTGTTTTTT
>TRBJ1-2|TRBD1|once|TRBV9
CASSVDPTGEGRSYGYTF
TGTGCCAGCAGCGTAGACCCGACAGGGGAAGGTCGAAGCTATGGCTACACCTTC
>TRBJ2-7|NA|few|TRBV15
CATSRDTYYEQYF
TGTGCCACCAGCAGGGACACCTACTACGAGCAGTACTTC
>TRBJ2-1|NA|NA|TRBV7-3
CASSSGQTSEQFF
TGTGCCAGCAGCTCCGGACAGACGAGTGAGCAGTTCTTC
>TRBJ2-7|TRBD1|NA|TRBV12-3/TRBV12-4
CASSKGRGYEQYF
TGTGCCAGCAGTAAAGGCAGGGGGTACGAGCAGTACTTC
>TRBJ1-6|NA|few|TRBV19
CASSRRAANNSPLHF
TGTGCCAGCTCTAGGAGGGCAGCTAATAATTCACCCCTCCACTTT
>TRBJ2-7|NA|NA|TRBV7-3
CASSLDPVYEQYF
TGTGCCAGCAGCTTAGATCCCGTCTACGAGCAGTACTTC
>TRBJ2-3|TRBD2|few|TRBV6-4
CASSGGTAGGPDTQYF
TGTGCCAGCAGTGGAGGGACAGCGGGAGGGCCAGATACGCAGTATTTT
>TRBJ1-2|NA|NA|TRBV2
CASSIPSYGYTF
TGTGCCAGCAGTATCCCTTCCTATGGCTACACCTTC
>TRBJ2-5|NA|NA|TRBV5-4
CASSFRGAETQYF
TGTGCCAGCAGCTTCAGGGGAGCGGAGACCCAGTACTTC
>TRBJ2-2|TRBD1|NA|TRBV15
CATSRDYGQGLSGELFF
TGTGCCACCAGCAGAGATTACGGACAGGGGCTTTCGGGGGAGCTGTTTTTT
>TRBJ2-1|NA|NA|TRBV2
CASRGYNEQFF
TGTGCCAGCAGGGGGTACAATGAGCAGTTCTTC
>TRBJ2-3|NA|NA|TRBV10-1
CASSERDTQYF
TGCGCCAGCAGTGAGAGAGATACGCAGTATTTT
>TRBJ2-7|TRBD1|NA|TRBV6-6
CASSYSTGQGEYEQYF
TGTGCCAGCAGTTACTCCACAGGGCAGGGGGAGTACGAGCAGTACTTC
>TRBJ2-7|TRBD2|NA|TRBV28
CASEPGGMASGSYEQYF
TGTGCCAGCGAACCAGGGGGGATGGCTAGCGGGAGCTACGAGCAGTACTTC
>TRBJ2-7|NA|NA|TRBV29-1
CSVTAGNEQYF
TGCAGCGTCACGGCGGGGAACGAGCAGTACTTC
>TRBJ2-2|NA|NA|TRBV20-1
CSAEGTGELFF
TGCAGTGCGGAAGGCACCGGGGAGCTGTTTTTT
>TRBJ2-7|NA|NA|TRBV12-3/TRBV12-4
CASRADGKYEQYF
TGTGCCAGCAGGGCAGACGGAAAATACGAGCAGTACTTC
>TRBJ2-2|NA|NA|TRBV6-9
CASSLIEGGELFF
TGTGCCAGCAGCCTGATCGAGGGCGGGGAGCTGTTTTTT
>TRBJ2-1|TRBD1|NA|TRBV6-5
CASSYDRVRHNEQFF
TGTGCCAGCAGTTACGACAGGGTGAGGCACAATGAGCAGTTCTTC
>TRBJ1-1|NA|NA|TRBV5-6
CASTTVPNTEAFF
TGTGCCAGCACCACAGTTCCGAACACTGAAGCTTTCTTT
>TRBJ2-3|NA|NA|TRBV7-9
CASSFYPNADTQYF
TGTGCCAGCAGCTTTTACCCCAATGCAGATACGCAGTATTTT
>TRBJ2-1|NA|once|TRBV7-9
CASSLVLVGDEQFF
TGTGCCAGCAGCTTAGTCTTAGTAGGGGATGAGCAGTTCTTC
>TRBJ1-2|NA|once|TRBV28
CASRDSLRYGYTF
TGTGCCAGCAGGGACAGCCTACGCTATGGCTACACCTTC
>TRBJ1-5|NA|NA|TRBV5-8
CASSLLGQPQHF
TGTGCCAGCAGCCTCTTGGGACAGCCCCAGCATTTT
>TRBJ2-1|TRBD2|NA|TRBV15
CATYPGLAGLYNEQFF
TGTGCCACCTACCCCGGGCTAGCGGGACTTTACAATGAGCAGTTCTTC
>TRBJ2-2|NA|NA|TRBV7-6
CASSPNSGLNTGELFF
TGTGCCAGCAGCCCCAATAGCGGATTGAACACCGGGGAGCTGTTTTTT
>TRBJ2-1|NA|once|TRBV7-3
CASSLLAAAYNEQFF
TGTGCCAGCAGTCTGTTAGCGGCCGCCTACAATGAGCAGTTCTTC
>TRBJ1-1|NA|few|TRBV10-3
CAISAQLPEYTEAFF
TGTGCCATCAGTGCGCAGTTACCGGAGTACACTGAAGCTTTCTTT